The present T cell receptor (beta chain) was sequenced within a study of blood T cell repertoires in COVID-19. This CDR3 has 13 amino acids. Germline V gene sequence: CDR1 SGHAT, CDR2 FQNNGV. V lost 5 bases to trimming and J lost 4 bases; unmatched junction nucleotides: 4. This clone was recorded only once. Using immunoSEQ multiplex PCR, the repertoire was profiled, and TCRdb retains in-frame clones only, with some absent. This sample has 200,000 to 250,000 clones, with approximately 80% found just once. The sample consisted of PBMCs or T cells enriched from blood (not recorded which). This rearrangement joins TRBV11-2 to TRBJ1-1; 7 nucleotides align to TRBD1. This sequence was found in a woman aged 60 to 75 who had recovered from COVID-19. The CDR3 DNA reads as TGTGCCAGCAGCACGACAGGGAGCACTGAAGCTTTCTTT. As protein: CASSTTGSTEAFF. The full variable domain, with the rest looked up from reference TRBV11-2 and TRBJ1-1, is EAGVAQSPRYKIIEKRQSVAFWCNPISGHATLYWYQQILGQGPKLLIQFQNNGVVDDSQLPKDRFSAERLKGVDSTLKIQPAKLEDSAVYLCASSTTGSTEAFFGQGTRLTVV.